Listed below are T cell receptor beta chains from one sample, sequenced in a study of identical twins. Each CDR3 protein gets one entry after TCRdb re-called the 5' RACE reads with MiXCR. The data show under 900,000 distinct CDR3 sequences, with approximately 13% seen just once and about 1.6% held by the top ten. These data were likewise used in another study, on yellow fever vaccine responses in identical twins.

The material sequenced was PBMCs. These receptors were collected from a woman younger than 35 in good health. Both conserved end residues are part of each CDR3. A D gene is named only where the DNA matches it firmly. Clone sizes are given selectively: once, few, many, or a class where the clone is expanded.

v_gene	abundance	d_gene	j_gene	CDR3nt	CDR3aa
TRBV10-3	.	.	TRBJ2-7	TGTGCCATCAGTGGTGGCCCGGACGAGCAGTACTTC	CAISGGPDEQYF
TRBV2	few	TRBD2	TRBJ2-1	TGTGCCAGCACGAAGACTAGCGGTTCTTCCTACAATGAGCAGTTCTTC	CASTKTSGSSYNEQFF
TRBV12-3/TRBV12-4	few	TRBD1	TRBJ1-5	TGTGCCAGCAGTCCGACAGGGATCGGAGTCAATCAGCCCCAGCATTTT	CASSPTGIGVNQPQHF
TRBV5-1	.	TRBD2	TRBJ2-7	TGCGCCAGCAGCTTGGCTAGCGGGAGGATTCACGAGCAGTACTTC	CASSLASGRIHEQYF
TRBV29-1	.	TRBD2	TRBJ2-3	TGCAGCGTTGAAAAGGGGCAGGGACTAATTGTAGATACGCAGTATTTT	CSVEKGQGLIVDTQYF
TRBV12-3/TRBV12-4	.	TRBD2	TRBJ2-5	TGTGCCAGCACCAAAGCGGGGGCGGGGGAGACCCAGTACTTC	CASTKAGAGETQYF
TRBV15	.	TRBD2	TRBJ2-1	TGTGCCACCAGCAGAGTACTAGCGGGTGTGAATGAGCAGTTCTTC	CATSRVLAGVNEQFF
TRBV10-3	.	.	TRBJ2-5	TGTGCCATCAGAAACCGGGACAGCGGGGAGACCCAGTACTTC	CAIRNRDSGETQYF
TRBV4-1	many	.	TRBJ1-1	TGCGCCAGCAGCCAAGGCGGGGGCCGTACTGAAGCTTTCTTT	CASSQGGGRTEAFF
TRBV19	once	.	TRBJ1-5	TGTGCCAGTAGTAAGGGGGAGGGCAATCAGCCCCAGCATTTT	CASSKGEGNQPQHF
TRBV13	.	TRBD2	TRBJ2-7	TGTGCCAGCAGCTCGGGACAAAGCGGGAGTGCCTACGAGCAGTACTTC	CASSSGQSGSAYEQYF
TRBV6-5	.	TRBD1	TRBJ1-2	TGTGCCAGCAGTTATCTGGGACAGGGAAATGGCTACACCTTC	CASSYLGQGNGYTF
TRBV7-3	.	TRBD2	TRBJ2-2	TGTACCAGCAGCTCGTCCGGGACTAGCGGTGGGGAGCTGTTTTTT	CTSSSSGTSGGELFF
TRBV29-1	many	TRBD2	TRBJ2-1	TGCAGCGTTGAAGATCTAGCGGGGGCTACTAATGAGCAGTTCTTC	CSVEDLAGATNEQFF
TRBV12-5	.	TRBD1	TRBJ2-1	TGTGCTAGTGGTTTGGTCTTTCTGGACAGGGGGTCGAGCGGGAGTTACAATGAGCAGTTCTTC	CASGLVFLDRGSSGSYNEQFF
TRBV15	few	.	TRBJ2-5	TGTGCCACCAGCAGAGAAGGGCAAGAGACCCAGTACTTC	CATSREGQETQYF
TRBV24-1	many	.	TRBJ2-2	TGTGCCACCAGTGATTTGGTAAACAGTGCCGGGGAGCTGTTTTTT	CATSDLVNSAGELFF
TRBV5-5	.	TRBD1	TRBJ1-5	TGTGCCAGCAGCTCTGGGACAGGGAATAGCAATCAGCCCCAGCATTTT	CASSSGTGNSNQPQHF
TRBV9	few	TRBD2	TRBJ2-5	TGTGCCAGCAGCCCTAGCGGGATGGATGAGACCCAGTACTTC	CASSPSGMDETQYF
TRBV7-2	.	.	TRBJ2-7	TGTGCCAGCAGCACACTGGCGGGGAACTACGAGCAGTACTTC	CASSTLAGNYEQYF
TRBV7-8	.	.	TRBJ2-2	TGTGCCAGCAGCCCATCGCAGGGTTTCGCGAACACCGGGGAGCTGTTTTTT	CASSPSQGFANTGELFF
TRBV5-1	.	.	TRBJ2-2	TGCGCCAGCAGCTTGAGTGGACAGTACACCGGGGAGCTGTTTTTT	CASSLSGQYTGELFF
TRBV27	.	TRBD2	TRBJ2-5	TGTGCCAGCAGAACGCCCGGGGGGAAAGAGACCCAGTACTTC	CASRTPGGKETQYF
TRBV5-1	.	.	TRBJ2-3	TGCGCCAGCAGGGAAGGATCAGATACGCAGTATTTT	CASREGSDTQYF
TRBV12-3/TRBV12-4	few	.	TRBJ1-4	TGTGCCAGCAGTTCTTGGGCTAATGAAAAACTGTTTTTT	CASSSWANEKLFF
TRBV28	.	.	TRBJ2-7	TGTGCCAGCAGTAACAGCGGTACCTACGAGCAGTACTTC	CASSNSGTYEQYF
TRBV5-1	many	TRBD2	TRBJ2-1	TGCGCCAGCAGCTTGGGGACTAGCGGGAGGGCCGGTGTTGAGCAGTTCTTC	CASSLGTSGRAGVEQFF
TRBV28	many	.	TRBJ2-7	TGTGCCAGCCGCGAAGGCTCCTACGAGCAGTACTTC	CASREGSYEQYF
TRBV29-1	.	.	TRBJ2-7	TGCAGCGTTGCAGCCGAGGCCCGGGGGAATTACGAGCAGTACTTC	CSVAAEARGNYEQYF
TRBV6-1	.	.	TRBJ2-7	TGTGCCAGCAGCAAGGACAGTACGTTCTACGAGCAGTACTTC	CASSKDSTFYEQYF
TRBV20-1	.	TRBD1	TRBJ1-1	TGCAGTGCTAGGGCAGACAGGGGCGATACTGAAGCTTTCTTT	CSARADRGDTEAFF
TRBV18	once	.	TRBJ2-7	TGTGCCAGCTCACCCCTTGCGACAGGGGACTATACCTACGAGCAGTACTTC	CASSPLATGDYTYEQYF
TRBV2	.	.	TRBJ2-7	TGTGCCAGCACCGGGCCGGGTTACGAGCAGTACTTC	CASTGPGYEQYF
TRBV20-1	many	.	TRBJ1-1	TGCAGTGCTAGAGAGGTCCTAGGAACTGAAGCTTTCTTT	CSAREVLGTEAFF
TRBV5-1	.	.	TRBJ1-6	TGCGCCAGCAGCTTGGATCGACGGCCCGATAATTCACCCCTCCACTTT	CASSLDRRPDNSPLHF
TRBV20-1	.	TRBD2	TRBJ2-1	TGCAGTGCTCCCGCTAGCGGGAGGCCCTACAATGAGCAGTTCTTC	CSAPASGRPYNEQFF
TRBV11-2	few	TRBD2	TRBJ2-5	TGTGCCAGCAGCTTAGGGTTAGCGGGACTGCAAGAGACCCAGTACTTC	CASSLGLAGLQETQYF
TRBV5-1	few	.	TRBJ1-6	TGCGCCAGCAGCTTGGATCCAGGAAATAATTCACCCCTCCACTTT	CASSLDPGNNSPLHF
TRBV29-1	.	TRBD1	TRBJ2-5	TGCAGCGTTGCCGGGCCTCTCCGTCGGGACAGGGACTCAATTAAGCACCAAGAGACCCAGTACTTC	CSVAGPLRRDRDSIKHQETQYF
TRBV7-2	.	TRBD2	TRBJ2-1	TGTGCCAGCAGCACCCCGCAGCGGGAGTCAGCCTACAATGAGCAGTTCTTC	CASSTPQRESAYNEQFF
TRBV7-9	few	.	TRBJ2-3	TGTGCCAGCAGCTTAGTCCAGCGCTTCCCAGATACGCAGTATTTT	CASSLVQRFPDTQYF
TRBV6-1	.	TRBD1	TRBJ2-4	TGTGCCAGCACCCCAAACAGGGGTGGGGCCAAAAACATTCAGTACTTC	CASTPNRGGAKNIQYF
TRBV6-2/TRBV6-3	.	TRBD2	TRBJ2-7	TGTGCCAGCAGACCGACTCGGACTAGCGGAACCTACGAGCAGTACTTC	CASRPTRTSGTYEQYF
TRBV4-1	few	TRBD1	TRBJ1-4	TGCGCCAGCAGCCTGACAGGGACGGCTTATGAAAAACTGTTTTTT	CASSLTGTAYEKLFF
TRBV5-6	few	TRBD1	TRBJ2-7	TGTGCCAGCAGCGTCGGGACAGTCAAAGCCTCCTACGAGCAGTACTTC	CASSVGTVKASYEQYF
TRBV2	many	TRBD1	TRBJ2-1	TGTGCCAGCAGTGCCGGGACAGGGAATGACAATGAGCAGTTCTTC	CASSAGTGNDNEQFF
TRBV6-5	few	.	TRBJ1-5	TGTGCCAGCAGTTACTCGATTCCTGGAGGGAATCAGCCCCAGCATTTT	CASSYSIPGGNQPQHF
TRBV18	.	.	TRBJ2-7	TGTGCCAGCTCCCCCGGGACGTCGAGCTCCTACGAGCAGTACTTC	CASSPGTSSSYEQYF
TRBV29-1	few	TRBD2	TRBJ2-3	TGCAGCGTCGGTTCCGCGGCGGGAGGTAGGGCAGATACGCAGTATTTT	CSVGSAAGGRADTQYF
TRBV7-9	.	.	TRBJ2-3	TGTGCCAGCAGCTTAGAAAGGGGAGAGGATACGCAGTATTTT	CASSLERGEDTQYF
TRBV12-3/TRBV12-4	few	.	TRBJ2-4	TGTGCCAGCACCCGACAGAACATTCAGTACTTC	CASTRQNIQYF
TRBV6-1	.	TRBD2	TRBJ2-2	TGTGCCAGCAAATATACTAGCGGATCTACCGACACCGGGGAGCTGTTTTTT	CASKYTSGSTDTGELFF